This T cell receptor beta chain derives from a study of T cell clonality in common variable immunodeficiency (dated by TCRdb to about 2015). Here is what the overall study found, with its caveats: According to the authors, finding the cause of the higher clonality in CVID would require sequencing the repertoires of T cell subpopulations. Fewer deletions and N-nucleotide insertions were reportedly observed in CVID TCRbeta sequences, and highly modified clones with 13 or more V deletions were reportedly absent from CVID TCRbeta sequences. Even though DNA input was the same, control samples had an average of approximately 82,000 unique sequences each, compared with some 32,000 in CVID samples. Correlations of repertoire features with clinical complications were constrained by heterogeneity among patients within the CVID cohort. TCRbeta clonality was higher in CVID subjects than in healthy controls (t-test p = 0.018), and the increase was most characteristic of about a third of subjects. Fewer TCRbeta clones were shared among CVID subjects than among healthy controls (p < 0.0001).

Standard criteria, namely reduction of serum IgG, IgA and/or IgM below the normal range together with specific antibody deficiency, were applied for the diagnosis of CVID. The CVID group comprised about 46 subjects, approximately 15 female and roughly 30 male, aged roughly 8 to 70 years with a mean age of roughly 40. Most CVID patients and most healthy controls were of Caucasian heritage. All CVID subjects had received replacement immunoglobulin therapy for at least one year at the time of study participation. At the time of blood collection, no CVID subject was ill or was being treated with immunomodulatory or immunosuppressive medication. From each donor, about 4.5 to 9 ml of heparinized peripheral whole blood was collected. TCRbeta CDR3 repertoires were sequenced from genomic DNA of adults with common variable immune deficiency (CVID) and healthy adult controls. Diluted blood was density-centrifuged over Hypaque 1077 or Ficoll-Paque to isolate peripheral blood mononuclear cells. Genomic DNA was extracted from unsorted mononuclear cells by Qiagen column purification or by a centrifugation-based method.

For sequencing input, CVID and control samples contributed equivalent amounts of genomic DNA. For every sample, a 60 bp segment covering the rearranged TCRbeta CDR3 region was amplified and then sequenced. The immunoSEQ assay, a bias-corrected multiplex PCR combined with high-throughput sequencing, was used to amplify TCRbeta. Concerning the study's data processing: Every unique nucleotide sequence was considered a clone and was annotated with V, D and J genes, copy number and frequency. Sequences were labeled productive if in frame, and non-productive if out of frame or containing stop codons. As previously described, Shannon's entropy was used to calculate clonality. The predicted amino acid sequences of productive clones were used to derive mean CDR3 Kyte-Doolittle hydropathy. The R hclust function was used to hierarchically cluster scaled V gene usage with Manhattan distance and complete linkage. Sharing of clones by CDR3 amino acid sequence was evaluated by resampling 12 repertoires per group over 100 rounds. The repertoires were searched for 70 published EBV-specific and 200 to 300 published CMV-specific TCRbeta sequences. Analysis left out a couple of CVID samples that produced under 10,000 sequences, so some 45 CVID repertoires remained. TCRdb mirrors the immuneACCESS table, restricted to in-frame sequences. Some clones are absent from its copies; in checked studies, under half trace to an unresolved V gene, and the reason for the others is unknown. V and J calls and clone size come straight from that table; D and trimming were deduced from the DNA. Here the sample lists about 28,000 clones, none seen once only. The ten most abundant clones make up about 3% of the sample.

This clone came up many times. Which antigen it targets is not known. With the read ending 3 residues before the CDR3 end, the germline J gene is used to fill in that end. V is pruned by 0 bases and J by 4 bases, leaving 5 bases of the junction without a gene match. Sequences ENHRY (CDR1) and SYGVKD (CDR2) are obtained from the germline V gene. The cysteine opens and the phenylalanine closes a CDR3 of 16 amino acids. The CDR3 was read in part: 39 bases, with the frame set at base 1. Material for sequencing was peripheral blood mononuclear cells. This receptor was taken from a human donor with common variable immunodeficiency. The rearrangement combines TRBV10-3 with TRBJ2-7, with TRBD1 matching 11 junction bases. For the CDR3, the sequence is CAISESGQGAIYEQYF. The part of the CDR3 DNA that was read is TGTGCCATCAGTGAGTCAGGACAGGGGGCGATTTACGAG.